This T cell receptor beta chain was observed in a study of technical replicates of blood from a handful of donors. Data came from immunoSEQ multiplex PCR; TCRdb stores just in-frame clones and leaves some out. The sample records under 90,000 clones, about 98% being singletons. CDR1 and CDR2 (germline): SGHAT, FQNNGV. The CDR3 is 15 amino acids. J was trimmed by 8 bases and V by 1 base; bases with no gene match: 6. Specimen: T cells isolated from PBMCs. The chain is built from TRBV11-2 and TRBJ2-1; 9 bases fit TRBD2. This TCR came from a human donor in good health. In DNA, the CDR3 is TGTGCCAGCAGCTTAGGACTAGCGGTGAACGATGAGCAGTTCTTC. It encodes CASSLGLAVNDEQFF.